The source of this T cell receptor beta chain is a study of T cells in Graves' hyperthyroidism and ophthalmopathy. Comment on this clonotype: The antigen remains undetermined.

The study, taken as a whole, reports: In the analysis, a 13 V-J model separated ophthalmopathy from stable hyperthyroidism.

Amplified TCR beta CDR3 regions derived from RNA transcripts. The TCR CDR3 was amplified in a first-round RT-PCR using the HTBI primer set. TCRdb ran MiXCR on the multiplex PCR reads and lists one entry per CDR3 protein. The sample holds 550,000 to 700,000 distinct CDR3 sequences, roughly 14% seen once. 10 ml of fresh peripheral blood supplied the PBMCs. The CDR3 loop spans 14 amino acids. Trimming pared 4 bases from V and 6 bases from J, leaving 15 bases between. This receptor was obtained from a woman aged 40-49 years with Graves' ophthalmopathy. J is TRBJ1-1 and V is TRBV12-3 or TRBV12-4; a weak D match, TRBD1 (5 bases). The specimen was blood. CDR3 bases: TGTGCCAGCAGTTACGCAGGGTTACGGGCTGAAGCTTTCTTT. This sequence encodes CASSYAGLRAEAFF.